This T cell receptor (beta chain) was recovered during a study of molecular identifiers for immune sequencing clone quantification. This clonotype came up many times. The length of the CDR3 is 17 residues. Trimming cost V 0 bases and J 2 bases, with 16 bases left between them. The germline V gene has CDR1 LNHNV and CDR2 YYDKDF (reference sequence). TCRdb analysed the PCR reads with MiXCR anew, one entry per CDR3 protein. This sample has roughly 630,000 distinct CDR3 sequences; roughly 23% occur once, and the top ten carry 0.78%. The chain combines TRBV15 with TRBJ2-5; TRBD1 is a possible D gene (6 bases). The receptor was derived from a human donor in good health. Some libraries in this study had Jurkat cell RNA spiked in. Sequencing input: naive CD8+ T cells from blood, with Jurkat cell RNA spiked in. Subset here: FACS-sorted CD8+CD4-CCR7+CD45RA+ naive T cells. The CDR3 DNA follows: TGTGCCACCAGCAGAGACAGGGGCCTCCCCTCTCAAGAGACCCAGTACTTC. Translated, it gives CATSRDRGLPSQETQYF.